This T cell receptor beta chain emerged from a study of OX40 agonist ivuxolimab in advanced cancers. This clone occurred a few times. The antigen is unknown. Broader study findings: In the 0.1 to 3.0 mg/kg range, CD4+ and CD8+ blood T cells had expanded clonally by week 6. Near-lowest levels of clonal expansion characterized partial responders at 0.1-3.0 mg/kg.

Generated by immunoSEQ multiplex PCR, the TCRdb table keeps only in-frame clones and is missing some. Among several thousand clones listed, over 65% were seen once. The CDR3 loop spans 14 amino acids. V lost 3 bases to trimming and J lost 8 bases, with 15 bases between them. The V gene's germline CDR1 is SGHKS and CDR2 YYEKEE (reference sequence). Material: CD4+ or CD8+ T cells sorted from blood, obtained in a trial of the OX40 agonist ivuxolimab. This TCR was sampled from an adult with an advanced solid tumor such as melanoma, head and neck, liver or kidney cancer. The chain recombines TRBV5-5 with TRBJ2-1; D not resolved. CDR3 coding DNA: TGTGCCAGCAGCTCAATTATCACTCTACATGAGCAGTTCTTC. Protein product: CASSSIITLHEQFF.